This T cell receptor beta chain was identified during a study of T cell repertoires in cytomegalovirus infection (dated by TCRdb to the late 2010s). In terms of the full investigation: The HLA type of each donor mattered for the analysis, because public TCR beta signatures pointed to carriage of CMV infection along with the matching HLA type. What the work shows at the level of the full study, not this receptor alone: Cumulative frequency of public TCR beta family members discriminated carriers of CMV infection plus the relevant HLA type in this cohort and an independent approximately 360-donor cohort. The ex vivo response was dominated by HLA-C-restricted CMV-specific TCR beta clonotypes, and the single most frequent clonotype in two of eight donors was supplied by these HLA-C-restricted clonotypes.

Sequencing was carried out with an Illumina HiSeq 1500. The public sequencing data were trimmed at Q25 with fastp and processed into clonotypes with MiXCR by TCRdb, which kept only in-frame beta chains. Every CDR3 protein is listed once, alongside the most common genes and DNA of its rows. Within this sample are around 490,000 distinct CDR3 sequences, with around 27% of them counted one time only. The ten largest account for roughly an eighth of the sample. Inclusive of the bounding cysteine and phenylalanine, the CDR3 is 14 residues long. The kept DNA is CDR3 alone, 42 bases in frame from the first base. The V and J ends are trimmed by 3 bases and 4 bases, leaving 12 bases between them. From a lookup of the germline V gene, CDR1 and CDR2 are KGHDR and SFDVKD. As concerns this clonotype: Its antigen is currently not known. It has no much larger one-base neighbor in the sample; base qualities were not kept.

The chain is encoded by TRBV24-1 joined to TRBJ2-7; possibly the D gene is TRBD2, per 5 matching bases. This TCR derives from a human donor in good health (CMV status not recorded). Some clones in this sample may be carry-over from other donors' samples. The sequencing input was PBMCs. CDR3 loop: CATSDPRGSYEQYF. The nucleotide sequence reads TGTGCCACCAGTGATCCCCGGGGATCATACGAGCAGTACTTC.